The rows below give T cell receptor beta chains drawn from one sample of a study of blood T cell repertoires in COVID-19. Produced via immunoSEQ multiplex PCR; TCRdb's table is partial and in-frame only. The sample carries a few hundred thousand clones, about nine tenths recorded once. The sequenced sample was peripheral blood. Receptors were obtained from a man aged 45-65 years with acute or convalescent COVID-19. Each CDR3 is given with its conserved first and last residue. D genes are given only for firm matches. Expanded clones get a size class; other rows say once, few or many, or leave the size out.

d_call j_call v_call clone_size cdr3_nt cdr3_aa
- TRBJ1-2 TRBV13 once TGTGCCAGCAGCCCTAACCCAGGGTACTATGGCTACACCTTC CASSPNPGYYGYTF
- TRBJ1-2 TRBV2 - TGTGCCAGCAGCGTACAGGGTGCTAACTATGGCTACACCTTC CASSVQGANYGYTF
TRBD1 TRBJ1-5 TRBV6-5 few TGTGCCAGCAGTAGGACAGGGTCCATCAGGCAGCCCCAGCATTTT CASSRTGSIRQPQHF
TRBD1 TRBJ1-3 TRBV15 - TGTGCCACCAGCAGAGCAGGACAGGGAATAGCAGGTCTCAGCTCTGGAAACACCATATATTTT CATSRAGQGIAGLSSGNTIYF
TRBD1 TRBJ1-2 TRBV18 - TGTGCCAGCGCCCGGGACAGGTATAACTATGGCTACACCTTC CASARDRYNYGYTF
- TRBJ1-6 TRBV3-1/TRBV3-2 - TGTGCCAGCAGCCAAGATGGGGGGGGAAGCTCCTATAATTCACCCCTCCACTTT CASSQDGGGSSYNSPLHF
TRBD1 TRBJ1-4 TRBV5-1 - TGCGCCAGCAGCCCGGGCAGGGGGCACGCTAATGAAAAACTGTTTTTT CASSPGRGHANEKLFF
TRBD1 TRBJ1-2 TRBV6-5 few TGTGCCAGCAGTTACCTGCGGACAGGGGGTGGCTATGGCTACACCTTC CASSYLRTGGGYGYTF
- TRBJ1-1 TRBV5-5 - TGTGCCAGCAGCTTTCCCTATCGATCGGAAGCTTTCTTT CASSFPYRSEAFF
- TRBJ1-1 TRBV19 - TGTGCCAGTAGTATCGCAGGGTTGATCTCTGAAGCTTTCTTT CASSIAGLISEAFF
- TRBJ1-3 TRBV19 - TGTGCCAGTATCATCGACAGCATCTCTGGAAACACCATATATTTT CASIIDSISGNTIYF
- TRBJ2-5 TRBV18 - TGTGCCAGCTCACCACCGGGCCTCCAAGAGACCCAGTACTTC CASSPPGLQETQYF
TRBD1 TRBJ1-5 TRBV9 few TGTGCCAGCAGCCCTCAGGGGGCTGAAAGTCAGCCCCAGCATTTT CASSPQGAESQPQHF
- TRBJ1-1 TRBV6-5 once TGTGCCAGCAGTCATGAAGGGGTGAACACTGAAGCTTTCTTT CASSHEGVNTEAFF
TRBD1 TRBJ1-5 TRBV16 - TGTGCCAGCAGCCCCTCCCGGGGGACAGGGGTACAGCCCCAGCATTTT CASSPSRGTGVQPQHF
TRBD1 TRBJ2-3 TRBV19 - TGTGCCAGTAGCCGACAGGGAGCAGATACGCAGTATTTT CASSRQGADTQYF
- TRBJ2-2 TRBV9 - TGTGCCAGCAGCGTACGACAGGCCGGCACCGGGGAGCTGTTTTTT CASSVRQAGTGELFF
- TRBJ1-5 TRBV6-4 - TGTGCCAGCAGTGAAAACCGGGACTACAATCAGCCCCAGCATTTT CASSENRDYNQPQHF
- TRBJ1-2 TRBV28 - TGTGCCAGCAGTTTCACAGATAACTATGGCTACACCTTC CASSFTDNYGYTF
- TRBJ2-7 TRBV7-9 few TGTGCCAGCAGCTTACGCAGGGGTACCTACGAGCAGTACTTC CASSLRRGTYEQYF
TRBD2 TRBJ2-1 TRBV9 - TGTGCCAGCAGCGTCGGGACTAGCGGTAACAATGAGCAGTTCTTC CASSVGTSGNNEQFF
- TRBJ2-3 TRBV5-5 - TGTGCCAGCAGCTTGGTACCTCAGGGTAGCACGGATACGCAGTATTTT CASSLVPQGSTDTQYF